The rows below give T cell receptor beta chains drawn from one sample of a study of cytomegalovirus exposure and HLA in healthy donors. Profiling relied on immunoSEQ multiplex PCR, and the TCRdb table lists in-frame clones only, not all of them. The top ten hold more than 5% of the sample, which has about 180,000 clones, 80% seen once. The material sequenced was PBMCs. These receptors were obtained from a man aged 40-49 years in good health and CMV-seronegative. CDR3s include the opening cysteine and the closing phenylalanine or tryptophan. A D gene is named only where the DNA matches it firmly. Where a row states a size, it is once, few, many or the class of an expanded clone; other rows omit it.

TRBJ2-3,TRBV5-1,.,TRBD2,CASSLSGGVSTDTQYF,TGCGCCAGCAGCTTAAGCGGGGGGGTTAGCACAGATACGCAGTATTTT
TRBJ2-6,TRBV9,.,TRBD2,CASMGTSGMPGANVLTF,TGTGCCAGCATGGGGACTAGCGGGATGCCGGGGGCCAACGTCCTGACTTTC
TRBJ2-3,TRBV7-2,once,TRBD2,CASSLDLASGEITDTQYF,TGTGCCAGCAGCTTAGATCTGGCTAGCGGGGAGATCACAGATACGCAGTATTTT
TRBJ1-6,TRBV6-5,.,TRBD1,CASSTTGDSPLHF,TGTGCCAGCAGTACAACAGGGGATTCACCCCTCCACTTT
TRBJ1-3,TRBV5-1,.,TRBD1,CASSPLGQVSGNTIYF,TGCGCCAGCAGCCCCCTCGGACAGGTCTCTGGAAACACCATATATTTT
TRBJ1-5,TRBV19,.,.,CASSIRGKNQPQHF,TGTGCCAGTAGTATAAGGGGCAAGAATCAGCCCCAGCATTTT
TRBJ2-7,TRBV11-2,.,TRBD1,CASSLNGDRWYEQYF,TGTGCCAGCAGCTTAAACGGGGACAGGTGGTACGAGCAGTACTTC
TRBJ2-1,TRBV30,.,TRBD2,CAWSVGGTTYNEQFF,TGTGCCTGGAGTGTAGGCGGGACTACCTACAATGAGCAGTTCTTC
TRBJ2-5,TRBV10-3,.,TRBD2,CATRQSGGAGETQYF,TGTGCCACGCGGCAGAGCGGGGGGGCCGGTGAGACCCAGTACTTC
TRBJ2-1,TRBV18,.,TRBD1,CASSRDRGYNEQFF,TGTGCCAGCTCACGGGACAGGGGGTACAATGAGCAGTTCTTC
TRBJ1-6,TRBV19,.,TRBD1,CASSPRDRGYNSPLHF,TGTGCCAGTAGTCCCCGGGACAGGGGCTATAATTCACCCCTCCACTTT
TRBJ2-1,TRBV7-8,.,TRBD1,CASSLLTGANEQFF,TGTGCCAGCAGCTTATTAACAGGGGCCAATGAGCAGTTCTTC
TRBJ2-7,TRBV4-1,.,.,CASSRAAVSTDEQYF,TGCGCCAGCAGTCGAGCGGCAGTCTCAACCGACGAGCAGTACTTC
TRBJ1-2,TRBV6-5,.,.,CASSYRRGTYF,TGTGCCAGCAGTTACCGTCGGGGGACCTACTTC
TRBJ1-1,TRBV11-3,.,TRBD1,CASSSPLDRVASYTEAFF,TGTGCCAGCAGCTCCCCATTGGACAGGGTCGCGAGTTACACTGAAGCTTTCTTT
TRBJ2-5,TRBV5-4,.,TRBD1,CASSSQKQGAETQYF,TGTGCCAGCAGCTCGCAAAAACAGGGGGCCGAGACCCAGTACTTC
TRBJ2-5,TRBV19,few,.,CASSIGLRLETQYF,TGTGCCAGTAGTATTGGACTAAGATTGGAGACCCAGTACTTC
TRBJ1-4,TRBV6-5,.,.,CASSPGVREGGKLFF,TGTGCCAGCAGCCCTGGCGTTCGGGAGGGTGGAAAACTGTTTTTT
TRBJ1-2,TRBV6-6,.,TRBD1,CATRGSTGTNYGYTF,TGTGCCACCAGGGGCTCGACAGGGACTAACTATGGCTACACCTTC
TRBJ1-6,TRBV9,few,.,CASRKPIPGASNSPLHF,TGTGCCAGCAGAAAGCCCATTCCAGGGGCGAGTAATTCACCCCTCCACTTT
TRBJ1-2,TRBV19,.,TRBD1,CASSIGTGVGHGYTF,TGTGCCAGTAGTATAGGAACAGGGGTCGGTCACGGCTACACCTTC
TRBJ2-3,TRBV6-5,.,TRBD1,CASTPMTGSTDTQYF,TGTGCCAGCACCCCCATGACAGGGAGCACAGATACGCAGTATTTT